One sample yielded the 6 T cell receptor beta chains listed below, sequenced in a study of patients and donors after allogeneic stem cell transplantation. TCRdb reprocessed the RT-PCR reads via MiXCR and lists one record per CDR3 protein. The sample gives about 25,000 distinct CDR3 sequences, around 7.4% of which show up once; 45% to 60% is in the top ten. The specimen sequenced was blood, either unsorted or a sorted T cell fraction (not recorded which). All receptors derive from a human donor who was either an allogeneic HSCT recipient or a stem cell or donor lymphocyte infusion donor (not recorded which). It is not recorded whose cells these are; they may come from a transplant donor.

This clonotype was counted only a few times. The chain uses TRBV5-4 and TRBJ1-2; D uncertain. The V and J ends lost 0 bases and 0 bases respectively, with 9 bases between them. Germline values: CDR1 SGHNT, CDR2 YYREEE (reference sequence). The CDR3 runs to 15 residues. The CDR3 here is CASSLESGANYGYTF. The CDR3 DNA follows: TGTGCCAGCAGCTTGGAATCCGGGGCTAACTATGGCTACACCTTC.

V and J are TRBV27 and TRBJ1-3; D unresolved. Germline V gene sequence: CDR1 MNHEY, CDR2 SMNVEV (reference sequence). The CDR3 is made up of 14 amino acids. V lost 3 bases to trimming and J lost 5 bases, with 11 bases between them. The CDR3 here is CASSLSGGRNTIYF. The CDR3 DNA reads as TGTGCCAGCAGTTTGTCGGGAGGGCGAAACACCATATATTTT.

This clonotype occurred many times. This sequence joins TRBV4-2 and TRBJ2-5; 15 bases agree with TRBD2. Germline V lookup: CDR1 LGHNA, CDR2 YNFKEQ. Losses at the gene ends were 4 bases for V and 4 bases for J; bases not matched to a gene: 7. This CDR3 is built from 17 residues. The CDR3: CASSPGLAGGGRETQYF. CDR3 nucleotide sequence: TGTGCCAGCAGCCCGGGACTAGCGGGGGGTGGGAGAGAGACCCAGTACTTC.

This clonotype came up a few times. The chain recombines TRBV19 with TRBJ1-2, with D perhaps matching TRBD1 (5 bases). This CDR3 spans 12 amino acids. Germline V lookup: CDR1 LNHDA, CDR2 SQIVND (reference sequence). Trimming cost V 5 bases and J 4 bases, with 8 bases left between them. The CDR3 here is CASSPGAYGYTF. The CDR3 region has the DNA TGTGCCAGTAGTCCTGGGGCCTATGGCTACACCTTC.

This clonotype was seen at least ten times. The chain joins TRBV7-9 to TRBJ1-1; TRBD1 matches at 8 bases. Germline assignment: CDR1 SEHNR and CDR2 FQNEAQ (reference sequence). The V segment lost 3 bases and the J segment 3 bases; nucleotides outside the gene matches: 3. The CDR3 is 14 amino acids. CDR3 DNA: TGTGCCAGCAGCTTCCAGGGGGCGGACACTGAAGCTTTCTTT. This codes for CASSFQGADTEAFF.

This clonotype was found many times. V usage is TRBV10-3 and J usage is TRBJ2-1, with a tentative D call TRBD1 (6 bases). Trimming took 2 bases from V and 3 from J, leaving 11 bases between them. Germline values: CDR1 ENHRY, CDR2 SYGVKD. The CDR3 extends over 15 amino acids. The CDR3 region has the DNA TGTGCCATCAGTGAGGGTGACAGGATCTACAATGAGCAGTTCTTC. This encodes CAISEGDRIYNEQFF.